A selection of T cell receptor beta chains follows, all from one sample in a study of cytomegalovirus exposure and HLA in healthy donors. Libraries were prepared by immunoSEQ multiplex PCR; TCRdb keeps only in-frame clonotypes and omits some of them. Of 80,000 to 100,000 clones detected, 70% to 75% appear once; the ten largest clones hold approximately 15%. The sequenced sample consisted of PBMCs. The receptors were sampled from a woman between 18 and 30 years old in good health and CMV-seropositive. CDR3s include the opening cysteine and the closing phenylalanine or tryptophan. The D gene is left open where the match is weak. Clone size is not always given. Where it is, it says once, few, many or a class for expanded clones.

NA,TRBJ1-2,NA,TRBV7-9,TGTGCCAGCAGCCCGCCAGGGCCCGTTTATGGCTACACCTTC,CASSPPGPVYGYTF
NA,TRBJ2-7,NA,TRBV2,TGTGCCAGCAGTGAAGAGGGGCCAGCGAACTACGAGCAGTACTTC,CASSEEGPANYEQYF
NA,TRBJ2-1,NA,TRBV5-1,TGCGCCAGCAGCTTGGGGGGCTCACCCGGCTACAATGAGCAGTTCTTC,CASSLGGSPGYNEQFF
NA,TRBJ1-4,NA,TRBV6-5,TGTGCCAGCAGCCCTCAAGGGGCGCTTAATGAAAAACTGTTTTTT,CASSPQGALNEKLFF
few,TRBJ1-5,NA,TRBV7-9,TGTGCCAGCAGCTTGGACTGGAATCAGCCCCAGCATTTT,CASSLDWNQPQHF
NA,TRBJ1-2,NA,TRBV4-1,TGCGCCAGCAGCCAAGCCCCAATGGCACGTGGCAGTGGCTACACCTTC,CASSQAPMARGSGYTF
NA,TRBJ1-5,NA,TRBV27,TGTGCCAGCAGTCCTAGAGCCTACAGGGAGAATCAGCCCCAGCATTTT,CASSPRAYRENQPQHF
NA,TRBJ2-2,NA,TRBV5-1,TGCGCCAGCAGCATGCGCAGGGACACCGGGGAGCTGTTTTTT,CASSMRRDTGELFF
NA,TRBJ1-5,NA,TRBV18,TGTGCCAGCTCACCACTGAGAGGGCCAAATCAGCCCCAGCATTTT,CASSPLRGPNQPQHF
few,TRBJ2-7,TRBD1,TRBV5-4,TGTGCCAGCAGCGGGGGACAGGGGGGACCCTACGAGCAGTACTTC,CASSGGQGGPYEQYF
NA,TRBJ2-7,TRBD1,TRBV27,TGTGCCAGCAGTTTTGGGCAGGGGGCCGAGCAGTACTTC,CASSFGQGAEQYF
once,TRBJ2-3,TRBD2,TRBV7-2,TGTGCCAGCAGCTTAGCCCTAGCGGGGCCCAGCACAGATACGCAGTATTTT,CASSLALAGPSTDTQYF
NA,TRBJ2-7,NA,TRBV9,TGTGCCAGCAGCGTAGAACCCAGCGGGTACGAGCAGTACTTC,CASSVEPSGYEQYF
NA,TRBJ2-7,TRBD2,TRBV18,TGTGCCAGCTCACTCTCCCGGGGGGAAGGGCGCGAGCAGTACTTC,CASSLSRGEGREQYF